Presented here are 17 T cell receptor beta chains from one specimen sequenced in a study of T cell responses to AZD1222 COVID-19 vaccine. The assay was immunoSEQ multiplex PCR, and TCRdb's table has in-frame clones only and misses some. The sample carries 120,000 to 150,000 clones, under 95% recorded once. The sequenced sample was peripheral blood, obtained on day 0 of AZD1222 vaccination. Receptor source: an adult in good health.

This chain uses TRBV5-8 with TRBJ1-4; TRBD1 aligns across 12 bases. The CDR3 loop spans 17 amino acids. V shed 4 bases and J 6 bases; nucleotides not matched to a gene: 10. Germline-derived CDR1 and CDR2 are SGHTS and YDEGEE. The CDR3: CASSPGTGGSYHEKLFF. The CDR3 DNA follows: TGTGCCAGCAGCCCCGGGACAGGGGGCTCCTATCATGAAAAACTGTTTTTT.

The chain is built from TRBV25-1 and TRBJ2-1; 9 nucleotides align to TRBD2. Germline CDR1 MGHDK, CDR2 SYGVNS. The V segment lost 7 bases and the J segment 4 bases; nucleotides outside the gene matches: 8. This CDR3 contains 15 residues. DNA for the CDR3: TGTGCCAGCACTTCAGGCCTAGCGGGGTACAATGAGCAGTTCTTC. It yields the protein CASTSGLAGYNEQFF. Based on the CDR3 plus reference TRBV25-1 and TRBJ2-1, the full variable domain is EADIYQTPRYLVIGTGKKITLECSQTMGHDKMYWYQQDPGMELHLIHYSYGVNSTEKGDLSSESTVSRIRTEHFPLTLESARPSHTSQYLCASTSGLAGYNEQFFGPGTRLTVL.

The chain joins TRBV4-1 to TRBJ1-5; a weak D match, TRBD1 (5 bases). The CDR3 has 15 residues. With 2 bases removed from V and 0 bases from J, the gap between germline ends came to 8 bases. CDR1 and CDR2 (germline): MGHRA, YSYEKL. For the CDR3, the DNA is TGCGCCAGCAGCCAAATGGACACTAGCAATCAGCCCCAGCATTTT. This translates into CASSQMDTSNQPQHF.

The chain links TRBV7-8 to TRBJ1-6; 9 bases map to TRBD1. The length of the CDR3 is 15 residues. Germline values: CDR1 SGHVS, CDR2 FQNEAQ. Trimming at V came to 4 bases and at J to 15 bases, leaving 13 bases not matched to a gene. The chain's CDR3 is CASSSYRGLSFGLHF. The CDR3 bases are TGTGCCAGCAGCTCCTACAGGGGGCTCTCCTTCGGCCTCCACTTT.

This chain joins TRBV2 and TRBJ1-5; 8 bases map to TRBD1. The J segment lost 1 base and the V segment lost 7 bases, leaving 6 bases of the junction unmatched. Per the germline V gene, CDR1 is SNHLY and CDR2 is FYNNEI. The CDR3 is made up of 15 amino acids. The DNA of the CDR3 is TGTGCCAGCACCAGGACAGGGTTGAGCAATCAGCCCCAGCATTTT. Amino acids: CASTRTGLSNQPQHF.

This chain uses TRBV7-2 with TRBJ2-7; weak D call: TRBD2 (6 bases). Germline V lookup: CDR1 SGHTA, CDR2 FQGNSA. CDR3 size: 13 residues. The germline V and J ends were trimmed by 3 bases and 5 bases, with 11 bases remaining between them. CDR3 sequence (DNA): TGTGCCAGCAGCTTGGCGGGGAACCACGAGCAGTACTTC. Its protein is CASSLAGNHEQYF.

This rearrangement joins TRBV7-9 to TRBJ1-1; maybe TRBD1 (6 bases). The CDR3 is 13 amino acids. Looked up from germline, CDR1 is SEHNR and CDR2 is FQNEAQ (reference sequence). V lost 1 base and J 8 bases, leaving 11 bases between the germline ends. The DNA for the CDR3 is TGTGCCAGCAGCTTAGATGGAGGGACAGAAGCTTTCTTT. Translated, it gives CASSLDGGTEAFF.

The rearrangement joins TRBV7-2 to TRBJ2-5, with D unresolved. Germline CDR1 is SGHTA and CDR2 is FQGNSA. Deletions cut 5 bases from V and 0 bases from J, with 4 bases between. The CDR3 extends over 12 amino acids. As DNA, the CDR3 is TGTGCCAGCAGCCACTACCAAGAGACCCAGTACTTC. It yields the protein CASSHYQETQYF.

CDR3 protein: CASSLAEGMNTEAFF. CDR3 sequence (DNA): TGTGCCAGCAGCTTGGCCGAGGGCATGAACACTGAAGCTTTCTTT. The J gene is TRBJ1-1, the V gene TRBV5-4; D remains ambiguous. Germline CDR1 SGHNT, CDR2 YYREEE (reference sequence). V gave up 0 bases and J gave up 0 bases, with 9 bases separating them. This CDR3 comprises 15 residues.

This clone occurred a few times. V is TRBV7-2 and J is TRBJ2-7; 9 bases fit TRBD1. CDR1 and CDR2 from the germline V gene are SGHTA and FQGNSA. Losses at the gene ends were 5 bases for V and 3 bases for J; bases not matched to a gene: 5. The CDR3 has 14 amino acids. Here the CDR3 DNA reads TGTGCCAGCAGCCGGACAGGGGACTACTACGAGCAGTACTTC. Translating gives CASSRTGDYYEQYF.

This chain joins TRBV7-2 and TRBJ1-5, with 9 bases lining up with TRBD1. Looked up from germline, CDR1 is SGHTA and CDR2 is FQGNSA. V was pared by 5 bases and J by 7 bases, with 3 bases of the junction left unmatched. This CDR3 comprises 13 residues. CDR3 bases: TGTGCCAGCAGCCCTGACAGGGGGCAGCCCCAGCATTTT. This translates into CASSPDRGQPQHF.

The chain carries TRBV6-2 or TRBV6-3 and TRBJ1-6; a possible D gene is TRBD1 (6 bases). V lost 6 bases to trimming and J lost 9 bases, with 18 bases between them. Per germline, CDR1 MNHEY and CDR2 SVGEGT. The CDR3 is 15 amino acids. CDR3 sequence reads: CASRYPGASGSPLHF. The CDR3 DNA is TGTGCCAGCAGATACCCGGGGGCCTCGGGTTCACCCCTCCACTTT.

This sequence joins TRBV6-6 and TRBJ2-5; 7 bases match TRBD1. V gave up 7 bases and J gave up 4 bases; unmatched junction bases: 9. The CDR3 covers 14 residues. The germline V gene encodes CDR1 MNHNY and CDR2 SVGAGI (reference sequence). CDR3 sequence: CASTKGRGLETQYF. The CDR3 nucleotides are TGTGCCAGCACCAAAGGCAGGGGGTTAGAGACCCAGTACTTC.

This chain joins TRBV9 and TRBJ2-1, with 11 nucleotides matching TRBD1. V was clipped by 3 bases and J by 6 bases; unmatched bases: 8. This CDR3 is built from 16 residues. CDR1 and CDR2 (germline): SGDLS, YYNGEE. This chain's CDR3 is CASSALPGQGGNEQFF. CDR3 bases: TGTGCCAGCAGCGCCCTTCCGGGACAGGGGGGCAATGAGCAGTTCTTC.

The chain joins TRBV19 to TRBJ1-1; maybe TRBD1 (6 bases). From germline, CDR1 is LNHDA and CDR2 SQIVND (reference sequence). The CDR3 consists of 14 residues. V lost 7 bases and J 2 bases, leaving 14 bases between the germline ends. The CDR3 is CASKPGTYNTEAFF. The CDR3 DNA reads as TGTGCCAGTAAGCCGGGGACATATAACACTGAAGCTTTCTTT.

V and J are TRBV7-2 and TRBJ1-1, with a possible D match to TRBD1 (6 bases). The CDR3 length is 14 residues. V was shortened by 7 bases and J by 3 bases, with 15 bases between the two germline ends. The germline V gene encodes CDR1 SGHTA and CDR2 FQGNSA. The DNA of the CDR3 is TGTGCCAGCACCGGACGAGCAGGGGACACTGAAGCTTTCTTT. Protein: CASTGRAGDTEAFF. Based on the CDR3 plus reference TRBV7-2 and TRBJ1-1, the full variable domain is GAGVSQSPSNKVTEKGKDVELRCDPISGHTALYWYRQSLGQGLEFLIYFQGNSAPDKSGLPSDRFSAERTGGSVSTLTIQRTQQEDSAVYLCASTGRAGDTEAFFGQGTRLTVV.

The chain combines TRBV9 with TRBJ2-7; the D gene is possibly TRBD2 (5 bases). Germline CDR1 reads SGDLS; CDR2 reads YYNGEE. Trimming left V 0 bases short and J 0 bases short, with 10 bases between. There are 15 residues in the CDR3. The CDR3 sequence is CASSVEAGDSYEQYF. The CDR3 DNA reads TGTGCCAGCAGCGTAGAGGCGGGTGACTCCTACGAGCAGTACTTC.